This TCR beta chain is from a study of graft-versus-host responses after intestinal transplantation. Concerning this clone itself: Its antigen is unknown.

V was cut by 3 bases and J by 7 bases, with 12 bases left in between. The CDR3 covers 14 residues. The germline V gene has CDR1 MDHEN and CDR2 SYDVKM. Study-wide results and caveats: GvH clones detected in recipient marrow included some appearing first in ileum or blood.

Clones were read by immunoSEQ multiplex PCR, and TCRdb kept only the in-frame ones, dropping some. This table has 55,000 to 80,000 clones, approximately 91% appearing once. The chain carries TRBV28 and TRBJ2-2; D remains ambiguous. This clonotype originated in a human donor who was the organ donor for an intestinal transplant. This sample comprised unstimulated CD8+ T cells sorted from spleen or lymph node cells, obtained before transplant. Here the CDR3 reads CASSFLSPVGELFF. The DNA of the CDR3 is TGTGCCAGCAGTTTTCTCTCTCCGGTCGGGGAGCTGTTTTTT.